This TCR beta chain was captured by sequencing in a study of cytomegalovirus exposure and HLA in healthy donors. With 60 Vbeta and 13 Jbeta primers, the PCR was carried out. Sequencing was performed with immunoSEQ multiplex PCR; in TCRdb, only in-frame clones are kept and a portion is missing. The sample includes fewer than 150,000 clones, 65% to 80% of them seen just once. Per the germline V gene, CDR1 is MNHNS and CDR2 is SASEGT. The CDR3 loop spans 14 amino acids. With 2 bases removed from V and 0 bases from J, the gap between germline ends came to 6 bases. General study findings and limits: V- and J-gene trimming of TCR beta was linked (in a later analysis) to a missense DCLRE1C variant. Evidence from a later analysis indicated that most CMV-associated TCR beta chains looked HLA-restricted. A later analysis reportedly found fewer N-insertions in an Asian-associated ancestry cluster than the roughly 730-donor mean. Many donors carried some public TCRs, although rarity characterized most TCR sequences.

Remarks on this clone: Its specificity is unknown.

Sequencing used PBMCs. The sequence came from a woman aged 35 to 49 in good health and CMV-seropositive. The rearrangement joins TRBV6-1 to TRBJ2-3; no reliable D call. The CDR3 protein is CASSEMSSTDTQYF. CDR3 nucleotides: TGTGCCAGCAGTGAAATGTCTAGCACAGATACGCAGTATTTT.